What follows are 20 T cell receptor beta chains derived from one specimen sequenced in a study of identical twins. Each CDR3 protein gets one entry after TCRdb re-called the 5' RACE reads with MiXCR. The sample lists more than 1.5 million distinct CDR3 sequences, about 32% occurring once. Sequences were obtained from cord blood. All receptors derive from a newborn girl in good health.

About this clonotype: At one end the junction does not follow the germline gene, possibly because of a read error. This chain joins TRBV12-3 or TRBV12-4 and TRBJ2-3; 10 bases align to TRBD2. The CDR3 loop spans 15 amino acids. Here the CDR3 reads CASSYLAGDTDMQYF. CDR3 nucleotide sequence: TGTGCCAGCAGTTATCTAGCGGGGGATACAGATATGCAGTATTTT.

Worth noting for this clonotype: The final CDR3 position lacks the conserved phenylalanine or tryptophan, pointing to a likely read error. The genes are TRBV19 and TRBJ2-3; 8 bases line up with TRBD1. The junction had 2 bases not matched to a gene; V was cut back by 3 bases and J by 3 bases. Per the germline V gene, CDR1 is LNHDA and CDR2 is SQIVND (reference sequence). The CDR3 is made up of 14 amino acids. The CDR3 sequence is CASSIWDRTDTQYL. For the CDR3, the DNA is TGTGCCAGTAGTATCTGGGACAGGACAGATACGCAGTATTTG.

The chain carries TRBV10-3 and TRBJ2-7; no reliable D call. This CDR3 region has 14 residues. V was clipped by 3 bases and J by 1 base, with 10 bases between them. Germline lookup yields CDR1 ENHRY and CDR2 SYGVKD. The CDR3 spells CAISDTALSYEQYF. The CDR3 DNA is TGTGCCATCAGTGATACTGCCCTATCCTACGAGCAGTACTTC.

This clonotype has just a few counts. The chain joins TRBV21-1 to TRBJ1-2; the table's TRBD1 call for D was not verified on the DNA. TRBV21-1 is classified as a pseudogene. CDR3 length: 18 residues. The CDR3 nucleotides read TGTGCCAGCAGCAAATGGGTTGTTTTGGGGGGGCCGAACTATGGCTACACCTTC. Translation: CASSKWVVLGGPNYGYTF.

The chain combines TRBV20-1 with TRBJ2-5, with 8 nucleotides matching TRBD2. CDR1 and CDR2 from the germline V gene are DFQATT and SNEGSKA (reference sequence). V shed 6 bases and J 11 bases; nucleotides not matched to a gene: 20. The CDR3 has 15 residues. The CDR3 loop reads CSADGGGGVRNEQYF. Here the CDR3 DNA reads TGCAGTGCCGACGGGGGGGGCGGTGTTAGGAATGAGCAGTACTTC.

A few counts support this clonotype. This chain connects TRBV12-3 or TRBV12-4 to TRBJ2-6; D unresolved. The V and J ends lost 5 bases and 2 bases respectively, with 16 bases between them. The CDR3 has 17 amino acids. The CDR3 bases are TGTGCCAGCAGTGCCTGGAGAACAGACACTGGGGCCAACGTCCTGACTTTC. As protein: CASSAWRTDTGANVLTF.

Only a few counts were recorded for this clonotype. The chain uses TRBV10-3 and TRBJ2-3; 9 bases agree with TRBD2. The trim removed 8 bases at V and 1 base at J, leaving 1 base unmatched. Germline V gene data show CDR1 as ENHRY and CDR2 as SYGVKD. This CDR3 has 13 amino acids. CDR3 in amino acids: CAIASGGTDTQYF. DNA of the CDR3: TGTGCCATCGCTAGCGGGGGCACAGATACGCAGTATTTT.

This clonotype was observed a few times. This chain joins TRBV2 and TRBJ2-3; TRBD1 matches at 7 bases. CDR1 SNHLY and CDR2 FYNNEI come from the germline V gene. V lost 4 bases, J lost 0 bases, and 7 bases stayed unmatched. CDR3 length equals 16 residues. This CDR3 is CASSVSGQTSTDTQYF. The CDR3 bases are TGTGCCAGCAGTGTCTCGGGACAGACTAGCACAGATACGCAGTATTTT. Complete variable domain (other parts from reference TRBV2 and TRBJ2-3): EPEVTQTPSHQVTQMGQEVILRCVPISNHLYFYWYRQILGQKVEFLVSFYNNEISEKSEIFDDQFSVERPDGSNFTLKIRSTKLEDSAMYFCASSVSGQTSTDTQYFGPGTRLTVL.

This clonotype has only a few counts. The chain couples TRBV12-3 or TRBV12-4 to TRBJ1-2; TRBD1 agrees at 9 bases. Trimming at V came to 3 bases and at J to 1 base, leaving 3 bases not matched to a gene. The CDR3 consists of 15 residues. CDR3 nucleotide sequence: TGTGCCAGCAGTTTGTGGGACAGGGTTAACTATGGCTACACCTTC. It is translated as CASSLWDRVNYGYTF.

The V call is TRBV6-5, the J call TRBJ1-5, with 7 bases fitting TRBD1. With 0 bases clipped from V and 2 bases from J, the junction kept 10 bases outside the gene matches. The length of the CDR3 is 18 residues. From germline, CDR1 is MNHEY and CDR2 SVGAGI. For the CDR3, the DNA is TGTGCCAGCAGTTACTCGGGGAGGGGGCGGTGGGGCAATCAGCCCCAGCATTTT. This encodes CASSYSGRGRWGNQPQHF.

The chain has TRBV7-8 and TRBJ2-3, with 9 nucleotides matching TRBD2. From germline, CDR1 is SGHVS and CDR2 FQNEAQ. V shed 6 bases, J shed 2 bases, and the junction held 9 bases outside the gene matches. This CDR3 spans 16 amino acids. The CDR3 loop is CASRRKRGDYTDTQYF. The CDR3 DNA reads TGTGCCAGCAGGCGTAAGCGGGGGGATTACACAGATACGCAGTATTTT.

This clonotype was seen repeatedly, ten times or more. DNA of the CDR3: TGTGCCAGCAGCTTGGGGGTTTCCCCAGATACGCAGTATTTT. This translates into CASSLGVSPDTQYF. The genes are TRBV7-6 and TRBJ2-3, with D perhaps matching TRBD1 or TRBD2 (5 bases each). This CDR3 comprises 14 residues. CDR1 is SGHVS, CDR2 FNYEAQ, per germline. V lost 3 bases to trimming and J lost 4 bases, with 11 bases between them.

The chain has TRBV29-1 and TRBJ2-1; 11 bases map to TRBD2. Germline assignment: CDR1 SQVTM and CDR2 ANQGSEA. V shed 3 bases, J shed 2 bases, and the junction held 6 bases outside the gene matches. The CDR3 totals 16 residues. CDR3 protein: CSVEELAGGPYNEQFF. In nucleotides, the CDR3 is TGCAGCGTTGAGGAGCTAGCGGGAGGCCCCTACAATGAGCAGTTCTTC.

Ten or more counts support this clonotype. The rearrangement joins TRBV29-1 to TRBJ2-1; 8 bases are a match to TRBD2. The CDR3 is 16 amino acids. The germline CDR1 and CDR2 sequences are SQVTM and ANQGSEA. With 6 bases clipped from V and 0 bases from J, the junction kept 10 bases outside the gene matches. For the CDR3, the DNA is TGCAGCGTCGAACCCACTAGCGGAAGCTCCTACAATGAGCAGTTCTTC. Translation gives CSVEPTSGSSYNEQFF.

This clonotype was seen ten or more times. The rearrangement joins TRBV27 to TRBJ2-7, with D perhaps matching TRBD2 (6 bases). V lost 0 bases and J lost 0, with 12 bases in between. The CDR3 has 16 residues. Per germline, CDR1 MNHEY and CDR2 SMNVEV (reference sequence). CDR3 protein: CASSLSLGTLSYEQYF. The CDR3 DNA is TGTGCCAGCAGTTTATCGTTGGGGACTCTCTCCTACGAGCAGTACTTC.

The sample holds a few counts of this clonotype. V gene TRBV25-1 combines with J gene TRBJ2-5; a weak D match, TRBD2 (5 bases). CDR1 is MGHDK and CDR2 is SYGVNS in the germline V gene. V lost 4 bases and J lost 6, with 15 bases in between. This CDR3 has 14 amino acids. The CDR3 spells CASSGSRGEKTQYF. In nucleotides, the CDR3 is TGTGCCAGCAGTGGATCTCGGGGTGAGAAGACCCAGTACTTC.

The chain uses TRBV7-2 and TRBJ2-7; D is uncertain. Trimming pared 1 base from V and 0 bases from J, leaving 13 bases between. The CDR3 spans 16 residues. From germline, CDR1 is SGHTA and CDR2 FQGNSA. This CDR3 is CASSLVTRLSSYEQYF. CDR3 DNA sequence: TGTGCCAGCAGCTTAGTTACCCGACTTAGCTCCTACGAGCAGTACTTC.

CDR3 protein: CASSPGTGVWEQYF. The CDR3 coding sequence is TGTGCCAGCAGCCCCGGGACAGGGGTCTGGGAGCAGTACTTC. This chain links TRBV5-6 with TRBJ2-7; 10 positions match TRBD1. The germline V gene encodes CDR1 SGHDT and CDR2 YYEEEE. This CDR3 has 14 residues. V was pared by 4 bases and J by 7 bases, with 8 bases of the junction left unmatched.

The gene calls are TRBV7-2 and TRBJ2-1; D may correspond to TRBD1 or TRBD2 (6 bases each). Germline V gives CDR1 SGHTA, CDR2 FQGNSA. V dropped 5 bases and J dropped 10 bases, with 15 bases sitting between them. This CDR3 is 13 amino acids long. CDR3 nucleotide sequence: TGTGCCAGCAGCCAGATTTTGGGGGGCGAGCAGTTCTTC. It translates to CASSQILGGEQFF.

The chain couples TRBV7-2 to TRBJ1-5; D unresolved. The CDR3 is 14 residues long. The germline V gene encodes CDR1 SGHTA and CDR2 FQGNSA. V lost 3 bases, J lost 0 bases, and 6 bases lay in between. The CDR3 DNA reads as TGTGCCAGCAGCTTTCGGGTTAGCAATCAGCCCCAGCATTTT. It is translated as CASSFRVSNQPQHF.